This T cell receptor beta chain was identified during a study of identical twins. Regarding the study as a whole: For out-of-frame alpha sequences shared by twins, low generation probability was in excess. With abundant cord blood beta clonotypes, insertions were fewer; memory repertoires showed no such pattern. Cross-sectional statistics, not tracking of the same donors, supported the conclusions.

On this clonotype itself: Its antigen remains unidentified.

Template switching, a step in the protocol, added a universal primer site, and cDNA carried unique molecular identifiers. Using its own MiXCR run on the 5' RACE reads, TCRdb lists one record per CDR3 protein. The data show about 810,000 distinct CDR3 sequences, with about 12% seen just once and about 1.6% held by the top ten. Germline CDR1 and CDR2: KGHDR and SFDVKD. The CDR3 has 16 amino acids. The V segment lost 4 bases and the J segment 2 bases; nucleotides outside the gene matches: 8. These data were also filed under a second study, of yellow fever vaccine responses in identical twins.

The chain carries TRBV24-1 and TRBJ2-3; TRBD1 matches at 7 bases. Material for sequencing was PBMCs. The receptor's source is a woman aged 18-30 years in good health. CDR3 nucleotides: TGTGCCACCAGTGACCAGGACAGGCAATACACAGATACGCAGTATTTT. Translating it yields CATSDQDRQYTDTQYF.